The following is a T cell receptor (beta chain) sequence with its context. The antigen is undetermined. The data are from a study of shared clonotypes between healthy human individuals. At the level of the study: The study used three CD4 naive, three CD4 memory, two CD8 naive and one CD8 memory plate per donor. Findings and limits, study-wide: Shared clonotypes: about 5% naive CD4, around 3.7% naive CD8, 2.3% memory CD4, 0.4% to 0.5% memory CD8.

Libraries were prepared by immunoSEQ multiplex PCR; TCRdb keeps only in-frame clonotypes and omits some of them. The sample includes 300,000 to 350,000 clones, more than 60% of them seen just once. Specimen: memory CD4+ T cells sorted from blood. Subset denoted: CD45RA-negative fraction. The receptor was derived from a man in his thirties or forties in good health.

The CDR3 protein is CASSYGEQYF. The DNA for the CDR3 is TGTGCCAGCAGTTATGGCGAGCAGTACTTC. V usage is TRBV28 and J usage is TRBJ2-7; the D is unclear. Per the germline V gene, CDR1 is MDHEN and CDR2 is SYDVKM. The CDR3 is 10 amino acids. V was clipped by 4 bases and J by 6 bases, with 4 bases between them.